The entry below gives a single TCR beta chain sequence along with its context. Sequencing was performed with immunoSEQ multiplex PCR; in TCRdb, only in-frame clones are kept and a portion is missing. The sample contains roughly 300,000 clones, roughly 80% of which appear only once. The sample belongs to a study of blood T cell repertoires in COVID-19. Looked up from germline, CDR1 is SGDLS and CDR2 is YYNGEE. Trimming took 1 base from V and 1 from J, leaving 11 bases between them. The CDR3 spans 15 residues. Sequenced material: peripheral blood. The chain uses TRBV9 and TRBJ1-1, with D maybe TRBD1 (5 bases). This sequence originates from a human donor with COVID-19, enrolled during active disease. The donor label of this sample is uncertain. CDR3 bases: TGTGCCAGCAGCGTAAATCCTACAGGGAACACTGAAGCTTTCTTT. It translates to CASSVNPTGNTEAFF.